The sequence of this T cell receptor beta chain was determined in a study of blood T cell repertoires in COVID-19. Produced via immunoSEQ multiplex PCR; TCRdb's table is partial and in-frame only. The sample gives more than 150,000 clones, 90% of which show up once; roughly 0.56% is in the top ten. Trimming left V 6 bases short and J 0 bases short, with 7 bases between. This CDR3 has 13 amino acids. Germline-derived CDR1 and CDR2 are SGHTA and FQGTGA. The sequenced sample was peripheral blood. The TCR was taken from a man in his fifties with acute or convalescent COVID-19. V usage is TRBV7-3 and J usage is TRBJ2-3; D possibly corresponds to TRBD2 (6 bases). The CDR3 sequence: CASRGLSTDTQYF. CDR3 DNA sequence: TGTGCCAGCAGGGGACTCAGCACAGATACGCAGTATTTT.